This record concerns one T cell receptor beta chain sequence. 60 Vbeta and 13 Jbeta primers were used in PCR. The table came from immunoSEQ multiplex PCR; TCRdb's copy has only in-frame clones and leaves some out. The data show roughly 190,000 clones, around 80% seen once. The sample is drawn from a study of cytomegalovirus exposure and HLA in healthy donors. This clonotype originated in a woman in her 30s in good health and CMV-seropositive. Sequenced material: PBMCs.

Here the CDR3 reads CAISDSIGSSYNEQFF. CDR3 coding DNA: TGTGCCATCAGTGATTCGATAGGGAGCTCCTACAATGAGCAGTTCTTC. The chain carries TRBV10-3 and TRBJ2-1, with D perhaps TRBD2 (5 bases). There are 16 residues in the CDR3. Germline V lookup: CDR1 ENHRY, CDR2 SYGVKD. V dropped 3 bases and J dropped 0 bases, with 12 bases sitting between them.